The clone carrying this TCR beta chain showed up just a few times. This specimen comes from a study of identical twins. TCRdb processed the 5' RACE reads anew with MiXCR; each CDR3 protein has one entry. The table has around 1.7 million distinct CDR3 sequences, about 31% seen once. Germline V CDR1 and CDR2: LGHNA, YNFKEQ. This CDR3 spans 17 amino acids. V dropped 1 base and J dropped 2 bases, with 18 bases sitting between them. The chain is built from TRBV4-2 and TRBJ2-7; a possible D gene is TRBD2 (5 bases). The sample was cord blood. This TCR was sampled from a newborn girl in good health. The CDR3 loop is CASSQGGASRTPYEQYF. CDR3 nucleotides: TGTGCCAGCAGCCAAGGAGGTGCTAGCAGGACCCCCTACGAGCAGTACTTC.